Below are 18 T cell receptor beta chains sequenced from a single sample in a study of long-term antiretroviral therapy in people with HIV. Samples were assayed with immunoSEQ v3.0 at survey level. The repertoire was sequenced with immunoSEQ multiplex PCR; TCRdb's copy has only in-frame clones and lacks some. The sample shows 15,000 to 20,000 clones, roughly 91% of them seen only once. Sequencing was performed on unsorted PBMCs, taken 3 years after starting antiretroviral therapy. The source is a man aged 50 to 60 with HIV.

V is TRBV19 and J is TRBJ2-1, with no clear D. Per germline, CDR1 LNHDA and CDR2 SQIVND (reference sequence). Trimming left V 4 bases short and J 1 base short, with 5 bases between. The CDR3 totals 13 residues. The CDR3 sequence: CASSSLSYNEQFF. CDR3 DNA: TGTGCCAGTAGTAGTCTGTCCTACAATGAGCAGTTCTTC.

This chain joins TRBV29-1 and TRBJ2-3, with D tentatively TRBD2 (5 bases). CDR1 and CDR2 from the germline V gene are SQVTM and ANQGSEA. The ends were cut back, 2 bases at V and 4 bases at J, with 19 bases in the middle. The CDR3 totals 16 residues. CDR3 loop: CSVEPRGSIVADTQYF. DNA of the CDR3: TGCAGCGTTGAACCTCGGGGTAGCATCGTTGCAGATACGCAGTATTTT.

The chain links TRBV28 to TRBJ1-3; D not certain. Germline assignment: CDR1 MDHEN and CDR2 SYDVKM. This CDR3 is built from 14 residues. Trimming removed 5 bases at V and 0 bases at J, with 8 bases between. CDR3 coding DNA: TGTGCCAGCAGTAAGGCTTCCTCTGGAAACACCATATATTTT. It codes for CASSKASSGNTIYF.

This clone was observed a few times. The chain is built from TRBV6-5 and TRBJ2-3; possible D gene TRBD1, 6 bases. The germline gives CDR1 MNHEY, CDR2 SVGAGI. This CDR3 comprises 14 residues. V lost 2 bases, J lost 1 base, and 7 bases lay in between. This chain's CDR3 is CASSYGGGTDTQYF. DNA for the CDR3: TGTGCCAGCAGTTACGGGGGCGGCACAGATACGCAGTATTTT.

The gene calls are TRBV4-3 and TRBJ1-4; 7 positions agree with TRBD1. CDR3 size: 15 residues. V trimming: 1 base; J trimming: 6 bases; junction bases outside the gene matches: 5. In germline, CDR1 is LGHNA, CDR2 YSLEER. The CDR3 protein is CASSQAFGTDEKLFF. Here the CDR3 DNA reads TGCGCCAGCAGCCAAGCTTTCGGGACAGATGAAAAACTGTTTTTT.

V is TRBV19 and J is TRBJ1-1; D is perhaps TRBD1 (5 bases). V was clipped by 10 bases and J by 0 bases, with 12 bases between them. Germline V gene lookup returns CDR1 LNHDA and CDR2 SQIVND (reference sequence). CDR3 length equals 13 residues. The CDR3 DNA reads as TGTGCCACCCGGGGACGGATGAACACTGAAGCTTTCTTT. The encoded protein is CATRGRMNTEAFF.

The rearrangement uses TRBV5-4 and TRBJ2-2, with 9 bases matching TRBD2. From germline, CDR1 is SGHNT and CDR2 YYREEE (reference sequence). This CDR3 spans 16 amino acids. Trimming took 4 bases from V and 3 from J; bases not matched to a gene: 7. The CDR3 protein is CASSPIAGDDTGELFF. CDR3 DNA sequence: TGTGCCAGCAGCCCCATAGCGGGGGACGACACCGGGGAGCTGTTTTTT.

This chain connects TRBV19 to TRBJ2-1; D is possibly TRBD1 (5 bases). The CDR3 loop spans 15 amino acids. Germline V lookup: CDR1 LNHDA, CDR2 SQIVND (reference sequence). V lost 4 bases and J lost 5, with 15 bases in between. CDR3 in DNA: TGTGCCAGTAGTACGGACATACCCTTAAACAATGAGCAGTTCTTC. Translating it yields CASSTDIPLNNEQFF.

The chain recombines TRBV5-5 with TRBJ2-7; D is possibly TRBD1 (5 bases). Germline V gene lookup returns CDR1 SGHKS and CDR2 YYEKEE (reference sequence). CDR3 length: 14 residues. V lost 0 bases and J 3 bases, leaving 10 bases between the germline ends. The chain's CDR3 is CASSLEAGFYEQYF. In nucleotides, the CDR3 is TGTGCCAGCAGCTTGGAGGCAGGGTTCTACGAGCAGTACTTC.

This clone was observed a handful of times. V gene TRBV27 combines with J gene TRBJ2-7; the D is unclear. The CDR3 extends over 12 amino acids. Trimming removed 3 bases from V and 2 bases from J, with 5 bases in between. Germline assignment: CDR1 MNHEY and CDR2 SMNVEV (reference sequence). CDR3 coding DNA: TGTGCCAGCAGTTTCAACACCTACGAGCAGTACTTC. It yields the protein CASSFNTYEQYF.

The genes are TRBV7-2 and TRBJ2-3; TRBD2 aligns across 13 bases. V was pared by 4 bases and J by 1 base, with 8 bases of the junction left unmatched. The CDR3 is 18 residues long. The germline V gene has CDR1 SGHTA and CDR2 FQGNSA. CDR3 in DNA: TGTGCCAGCAGCTCCCCACCCGGGACTAGCGGGGGCACAGATACGCAGTATTTT. Its protein product is CASSSPPGTSGGTDTQYF.

This clone appeared once. The rearrangement links TRBV5-4 to TRBJ2-3, with 14 bases identical to TRBD2. CDR3 size: 16 residues. J lost 4 bases, V lost 3 bases, and 4 bases had no gene match. The germline V gene encodes CDR1 SGHNT and CDR2 YYREEE (reference sequence). Here the CDR3 reads CASSSTSGGAADTQYF. In DNA, the CDR3 is TGTGCCAGCAGCTCGACTAGCGGGGGGGCAGCAGATACGCAGTATTTT.

This chain uses TRBV5-1 with TRBJ2-3; TRBD1 aligns across 7 bases. Germline V gene sequence: CDR1 SGHRS, CDR2 YFSETQ. V was clipped by 0 bases and J by 1 base; unmatched bases: 5. The CDR3 is made up of 16 amino acids. Here the CDR3 reads CASSLAGQDGTDTQYF. The CDR3 nucleotides read TGCGCCAGCAGCTTGGCCGGACAGGATGGCACAGATACGCAGTATTTT.

The J gene is TRBJ1-1, the V gene TRBV19; D is unclear. Between the trimmed V and J ends, which lost 1 base and 4 bases, there was a span of 10 bases. The CDR3 is 14 amino acids. The germline V gene has CDR1 LNHDA and CDR2 SQIVND (reference sequence). CDR3 protein: CASSIVRDSTEAFF. The CDR3 DNA is TGTGCCAGTAGTATAGTGAGGGATTCCACTGAAGCTTTCTTT.

V usage is TRBV25-1 and J usage is TRBJ2-7, with 8 nucleotides matching TRBD1. V dropped 4 bases and J dropped 3; count of bases not matched to a gene: 5. CDR1 MGHDK and CDR2 SYGVNS come from the germline V gene. The CDR3 sequence is 14 residues long. This chain's CDR3 is CASSAGTGGYEQYF. The CDR3, as DNA: TGTGCCAGCAGTGCAGGAACAGGGGGCTACGAGCAGTACTTC.

This clone appeared once. This chain connects TRBV5-1 to TRBJ1-2, with TRBD1 as a possible D gene (5 bases). V was pared by 3 bases and J by 9 bases, with 12 bases between. Germline values: CDR1 SGHRS, CDR2 YFSETQ. There are 12 residues in the CDR3. This CDR3 is CASSYDRMSYTF. The CDR3 DNA is TGCGCCAGCAGCTACGACAGAATGAGCTACACCTTC.

The gene calls are TRBV6-6 and TRBJ2-7, with 14 nucleotides matching TRBD2. The CDR3 is 13 amino acids. Looked up from germline, CDR1 is MNHNY and CDR2 is SVGAGI (reference sequence). V shed 7 bases, J shed 9 bases, and the junction held 5 bases outside the gene matches. This CDR3 reads CASTLGLAGGQYF. CDR3 sequence (DNA): TGTGCCAGCACTCTAGGACTAGCGGGGGGGCAGTACTTC.

The chain uses TRBV29-1 and TRBJ1-4; D is unclear. V lost 7 bases and J 4 bases, leaving 10 bases between the germline ends. This CDR3 has 12 amino acids. Germline V lookup: CDR1 SQVTM, CDR2 ANQGSEA. The CDR3 is CSARASNEKLFF. The CDR3 DNA reads TGCAGCGCTCGGGCCAGTAATGAAAAACTGTTTTTT. The variable domain in full, completed from reference TRBV29-1 and TRBJ1-4, reads SAVISQKPSRDICQRGTSLTIQCQVDSQVTMMFWYRQQPGQSLTLIATANQGSEATYESGFVIDKFPISRPNLTFSTLTVSNMSPEDSSIYLCSARASNEKLFFGSGTQLSVL.